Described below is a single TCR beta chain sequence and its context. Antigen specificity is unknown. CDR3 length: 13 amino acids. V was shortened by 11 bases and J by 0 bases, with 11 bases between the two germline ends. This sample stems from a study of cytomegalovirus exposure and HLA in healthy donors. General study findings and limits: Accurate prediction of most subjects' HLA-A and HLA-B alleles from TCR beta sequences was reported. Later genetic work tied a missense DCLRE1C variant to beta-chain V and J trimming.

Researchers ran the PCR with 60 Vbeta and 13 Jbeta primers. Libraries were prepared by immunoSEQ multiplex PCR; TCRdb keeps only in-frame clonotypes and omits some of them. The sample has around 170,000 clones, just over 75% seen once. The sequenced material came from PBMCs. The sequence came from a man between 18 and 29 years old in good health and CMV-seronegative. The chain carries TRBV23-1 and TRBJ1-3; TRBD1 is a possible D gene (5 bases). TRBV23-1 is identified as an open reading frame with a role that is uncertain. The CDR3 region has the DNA TGCGCCGGGGGGATGAGCTCTGGAAACACCATATATTTT. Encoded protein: CAGGMSSGNTIYF.